This T cell receptor beta chain was sequenced during a study of shared clonotypes between healthy human individuals. As regards this clone: Its matching antigen is unknown.

Replicate PCRs for unsorted PBMC used approximately 300 ng DNA (roughly 30,000 T cell genomes). Sequenced by immunoSEQ multiplex PCR; TCRdb stores in-frame clones only, minus some. The table includes 520,000 or so clones, roughly 78% detected once. Healthy HIV-negative adults without recent acute infections or vaccinations served as donors. Trimming took off 3 bases at V and 2 bases at J, with 9 bases between the two ends. CDR3 length: 13 residues. Germline V gene lookup returns CDR1 SGDLS and CDR2 YYNGEE. General observations from the study: Investigators expected sequencing depth to affect clonotype sharing among donors. Since donors were few, the genetic and exposure-history diversity represented was limited.

This chain connects TRBV9 to TRBJ2-7; D unclear. The sample comprised PBMCs. The receptor was derived from a woman between 40 and 50 years old in good health. Some clones in this sample may be carry-over from other donors' samples. The CDR3 coding sequence is TGTGCCAGCAGCGGAGGTGGGGCCTACGAGCAGTACTTC. Translated: CASSGGGAYEQYF. Using reference TRBV9 and TRBJ2-7 for the parts outside the CDR3, the full variable domain is DSGVTQTPKHLITATGQRVTLRCSPRSGDLSVYWYQQSLDQGLQFLIQYYNGEERAKGNILERFSAQQFPDLHSELNLSSLELGDSALYFCASSGGGAYEQYFGPGTRLTVT.